A selection of T cell receptor beta chains follows, all from one sample in a study of T-cell memory formation after mild COVID-19. TCRdb re-derived calls from the 5' RACE reads in MiXCR, one entry per CDR3 protein. The sample gives roughly 300,000 distinct CDR3 sequences, approximately 7.6% of which show up once; approximately 23% is in the top ten. Material for sequencing was PBMCs or a T cell subset sorted from them (not recorded which). These receptors came from a man aged 18 to 30 who had mild COVID-19 (a few samples of this study predate the infection). Cell type and time point are not known. CDR3s include the opening cysteine and the closing phenylalanine or tryptophan. Each record gives: V gene, J gene, CDR3 protein.

TRBV7-2	TRBJ2-4	CASTGMGAKNIQYF
TRBV4-1	TRBJ1-1	CASSQAWGYTEAFF
TRBV10-3	TRBJ2-3	CAIHPGRGASTDTQYF
TRBV5-1	TRBJ1-1	CASLGPLNTEAFF
TRBV7-9	TRBJ2-7	CASSLGGGPYPDEQYF
TRBV7-9	TRBJ2-7	CASSQTRGTYEQYF
TRBV12-3/TRBV12-4	TRBJ1-2	CASSFLSTWQGDGYTF
TRBV5-1	TRBJ2-3	CASSSVLAGGSDTQYF
TRBV20-1	TRBJ2-5	CSASESRRGETQYF
TRBV5-5	TRBJ2-2	CASSVGSTGELFF